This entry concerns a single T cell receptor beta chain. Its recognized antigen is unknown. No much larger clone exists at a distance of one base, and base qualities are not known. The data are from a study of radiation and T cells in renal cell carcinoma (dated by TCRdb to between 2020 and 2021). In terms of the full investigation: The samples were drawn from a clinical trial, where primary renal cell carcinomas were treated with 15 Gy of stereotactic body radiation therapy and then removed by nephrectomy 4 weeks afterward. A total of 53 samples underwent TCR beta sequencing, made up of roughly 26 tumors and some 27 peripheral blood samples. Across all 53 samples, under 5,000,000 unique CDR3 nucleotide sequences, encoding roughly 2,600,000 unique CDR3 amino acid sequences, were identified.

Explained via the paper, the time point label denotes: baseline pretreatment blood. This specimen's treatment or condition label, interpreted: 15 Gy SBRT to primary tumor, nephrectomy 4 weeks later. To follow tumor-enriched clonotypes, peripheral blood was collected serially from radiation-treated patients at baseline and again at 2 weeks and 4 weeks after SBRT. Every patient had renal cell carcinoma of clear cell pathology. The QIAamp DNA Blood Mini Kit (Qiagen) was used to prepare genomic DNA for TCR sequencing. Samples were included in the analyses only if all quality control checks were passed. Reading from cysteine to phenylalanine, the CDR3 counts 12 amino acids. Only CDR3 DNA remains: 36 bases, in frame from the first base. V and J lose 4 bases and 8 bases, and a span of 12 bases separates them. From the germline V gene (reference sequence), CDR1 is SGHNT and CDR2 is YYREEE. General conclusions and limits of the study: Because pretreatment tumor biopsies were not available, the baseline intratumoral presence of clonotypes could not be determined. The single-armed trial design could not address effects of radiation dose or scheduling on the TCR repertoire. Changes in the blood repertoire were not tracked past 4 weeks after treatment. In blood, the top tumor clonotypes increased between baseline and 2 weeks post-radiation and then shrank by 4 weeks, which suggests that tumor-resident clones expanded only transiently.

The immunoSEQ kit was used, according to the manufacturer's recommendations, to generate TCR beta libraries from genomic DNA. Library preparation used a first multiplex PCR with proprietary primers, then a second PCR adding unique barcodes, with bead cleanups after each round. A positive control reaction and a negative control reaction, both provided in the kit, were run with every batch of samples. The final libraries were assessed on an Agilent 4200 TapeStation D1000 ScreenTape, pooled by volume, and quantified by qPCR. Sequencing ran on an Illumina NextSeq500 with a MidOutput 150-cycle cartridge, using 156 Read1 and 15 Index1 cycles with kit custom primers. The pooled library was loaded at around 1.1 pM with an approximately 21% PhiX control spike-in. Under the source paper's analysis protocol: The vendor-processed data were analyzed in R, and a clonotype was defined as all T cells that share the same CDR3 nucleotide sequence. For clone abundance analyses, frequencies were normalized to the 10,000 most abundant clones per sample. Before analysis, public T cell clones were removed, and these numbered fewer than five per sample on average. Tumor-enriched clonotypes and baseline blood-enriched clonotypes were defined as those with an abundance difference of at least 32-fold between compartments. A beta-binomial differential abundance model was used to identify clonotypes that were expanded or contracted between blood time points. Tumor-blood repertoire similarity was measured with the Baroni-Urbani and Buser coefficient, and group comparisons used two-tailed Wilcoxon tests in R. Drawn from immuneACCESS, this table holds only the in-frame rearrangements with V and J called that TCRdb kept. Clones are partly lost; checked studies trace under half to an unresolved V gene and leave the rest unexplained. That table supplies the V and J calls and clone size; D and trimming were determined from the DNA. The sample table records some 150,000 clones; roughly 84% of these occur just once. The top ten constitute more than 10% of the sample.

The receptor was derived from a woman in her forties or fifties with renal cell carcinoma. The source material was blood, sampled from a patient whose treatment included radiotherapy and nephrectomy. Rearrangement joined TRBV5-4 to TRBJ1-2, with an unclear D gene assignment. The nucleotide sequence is TGTGCCAGCAGCCTGGGCAGTTTAGGCTACACCTTC. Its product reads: CASSLGSLGYTF.